This T cell receptor (beta chain) derives from a study of CD8 T cells in Susac syndrome. CDR3 length: 16 amino acids. Per the germline V gene, CDR1 is LGHDT and CDR2 is YNNKEL (reference sequence). Trimming removed 4 bases from V and 5 bases from J; junction bases left unmatched: 8. An amount of RNA that ranged from roughly 0.45 to 1 ug was reverse transcribed with random hexamers. TCRdb reprocessed the immunoSEQ multiplex PCR reads via MiXCR and lists one record per CDR3 protein. The table includes fewer than 200,000 distinct CDR3 sequences, less than 95% detected once. About this clonotype: Its cognate antigen is unknown.

General observations from the study: The TCR sequencing and HLA analysis in the study involved a relatively small number of individuals, as the study acknowledged.

The clonotype was recovered from a human donor in good health. Sequencing used CD4+ T cells from PBMCs. V and J are TRBV3-1 and TRBJ2-1; 10 bases are shared with TRBD2. The CDR3 DNA is TGTGCCAGCAGCCTGATGGGACTAGCGCAACACAATGAGCAGTTCTTC. Translation: CASSLMGLAQHNEQFF.